The 10 T cell receptor beta chains listed next were all sequenced from one sample in a study of blood T cell repertoires in COVID-19. This table comes from immunoSEQ multiplex PCR, and its TCRdb copy is limited to in-frame clones, with some not included. The repertoire holds 90,000 or so clones, with more than 70% as singletons. Sequencing input: peripheral blood. These TCRs come from a human donor in a cohort sampled during active COVID-19.

The genes are TRBV28 and TRBJ1-3; the D gene is possibly TRBD1 (6 bases). The germline CDR1 and CDR2 sequences are MDHEN and SYDVKM. The V end lost 6 bases, the J end lost 0 bases, and 9 bases lay between the germline ends. The CDR3 totals 14 residues. The CDR3 nucleotides are TGTGCCAGCAGCCGGACAGCCTCTGGAAACACCATATATTTT. It yields the protein CASSRTASGNTIYF.

This clone was seen only once. This chain connects TRBV28 to TRBJ1-2; D perhaps matches TRBD1 (5 bases). This CDR3 has 15 residues. V dropped 7 bases and J dropped 7 bases, with 22 bases sitting between them. From germline, CDR1 is MDHEN and CDR2 SYDVKM. The CDR3 region has the DNA TGTGCCAGCATGGGGCCGGGGGAATTAATAGGTGGCTACACCTTC. Amino acid sequence: CASMGPGELIGGYTF.

The chain employs TRBV19 and TRBJ1-5; 7 nucleotides match TRBD1. V trimming: 6 bases; J trimming: 0 bases; junction bases outside the gene matches: 8. CDR3 size: 16 residues. The germline CDR1 and CDR2 sequences are LNHDA and SQIVND (reference sequence). The CDR3 coding sequence is TGTGCCAGTAGCCCGGACAGGAGTTATAGCAATCAGCCCCAGCATTTT. This translates into CASSPDRSYSNQPQHF.

This chain connects TRBV2 to TRBJ2-3, with 7 bases identical to TRBD1. Looked up from germline, CDR1 is SNHLY and CDR2 is FYNNEI. Unmatched junction bases numbered 4, after V lost 6 bases and J lost 4 bases. The CDR3 is 13 residues long. As DNA, the CDR3 is TGTGCCAGCAGGGCAGGGGGAGCAGATACGCAGTATTTT. Residues: CASRAGGADTQYF.

The V and J genes are TRBV2 and TRBJ1-2; D ambiguous. V dropped 8 bases and J dropped 5 bases, with 12 bases sitting between them. The CDR3 spans 12 residues. The V gene's germline CDR1 is SNHLY and CDR2 FYNNEI. The CDR3, as DNA: TGTGCCAGCGGCGGGGTGGGTTATGGCTACACCTTC. Protein product: CASGGVGYGYTF.

The chain links TRBV9 to TRBJ1-6; 10 bases are shared with TRBD1. With V trimmed by 2 bases and J by 8 bases, 1 base remained unmatched. CDR3 size: 14 residues. CDR1 and CDR2 (germline): SGDLS, YYNGEE. Here the CDR3 DNA reads TGTGCCAGCAGCGTCGGGACAGGGGATTCACCCCTCCACTTT. Translation gives CASSVGTGDSPLHF.

The genes are TRBV29-1 and TRBJ1-1; the D is unclear. This CDR3 contains 13 residues. V was shortened by 4 bases and J by 1 base, with 10 bases between the two germline ends. CDR1 and CDR2 from the germline V gene are SQVTM and ANQGSEA. The CDR3: CSVGETWNTEAFF. The CDR3 coding sequence is TGCAGCGTTGGGGAGACGTGGAACACTGAAGCTTTCTTT. Variable domain in full (rest from reference TRBV29-1 and TRBJ1-1): SAVISQKPSRDICQRGTSLTIQCQVDSQVTMMFWYRQQPGQSLTLIATANQGSEATYESGFVIDKFPISRPNLTFSTLTVSNMSPEDSSIYLCSVGETWNTEAFFGQGTRLTVV.

This clone has more than one count but fewer than ten. This rearrangement joins TRBV2 to TRBJ2-7, with no clear D. Trimming left V 7 bases short and J 3 bases short, with 13 bases between. Germline V gives CDR1 SNHLY, CDR2 FYNNEI. This CDR3 region has 13 residues. CDR3 DNA sequence: TGTGCCAGCAAGGCCCTCAGACTCTACGAGCAGTACTTC. Translated, it gives CASKALRLYEQYF.

The CDR3 protein is CASSPGQGPGNEQFF. CDR3 sequence (DNA): TGCGCCAGCAGCCCGGGACAGGGGCCGGGCAATGAGCAGTTCTTC. The chain has TRBV4-1 and TRBJ2-1; 10 bases are shared with TRBD1. V was clipped by 4 bases and J by 6 bases; unmatched bases: 6. This CDR3 is 15 amino acids long. Per the germline V gene, CDR1 is MGHRA and CDR2 is YSYEKL.

The genes are TRBV4-1 and TRBJ2-3; a possible D gene is TRBD2 (5 bases). The CDR3 has 16 amino acids. Deletions cut 4 bases from V and 0 bases from J, with 14 bases between. Germline V gene lookup returns CDR1 MGHRA and CDR2 YSYEKL. CDR3 in DNA: TGCGCCAGCAGCCCCCCCGGACTCTCTAGCACAGATACGCAGTATTTT. This translates into CASSPPGLSSTDTQYF.